This record concerns one T cell receptor beta chain sequence. This sample is part of a study of blood T cell repertoires in COVID-19. Measured with immunoSEQ multiplex PCR; TCRdb has only the in-frame clones, and not every one. The sample has 25,000 to 30,000 clones, 90% seen once. Per germline, CDR1 SQVTM and CDR2 ANQGSEA. The CDR3 sequence is 12 residues long. V was clipped by 3 bases and J by 0 bases, with 5 bases between them. The receptor comes from a woman in her sixties or seventies with active COVID-19. The chain combines TRBV29-1 with TRBJ1-1; unclear D gene. The specimen sequenced was peripheral blood. The CDR3: CSVDRVNTEAFF. DNA for the CDR3: TGCAGCGTTGATCGGGTGAACACTGAAGCTTTCTTT.